The 26 T cell receptor beta chains below were found in one sample sequenced in a study of blood T cell repertoires in COVID-19. Clones were read by immunoSEQ multiplex PCR, and TCRdb kept only the in-frame ones, dropping some. The table shows fewer than 150,000 clones, with 82% occurring only once. Sequencing was carried out using peripheral blood. The source of these receptors is an elderly woman with acute or convalescent COVID-19.

The CDR3 DNA sequence: TGTGCCAGCAGCTTTTCGCTATCGGATACGCAGTATTTT. It translates to CASSFSLSDTQYF. The chain uses TRBV7-8 and TRBJ2-3, with D uncertain. Trimming left V 3 bases short and J 6 bases short, with 10 bases between. The CDR3 loop spans 13 amino acids. Germline CDR1 reads SGHVS; CDR2 reads FQNEAQ.

The chain carries TRBV5-1 and TRBJ2-2; possible D gene TRBD1, 5 bases. Trimming removed 0 bases at V and 0 bases at J, with 9 bases between. CDR3 length: 16 residues. The V gene's germline CDR1 is SGHRS and CDR2 YFSETQ. CDR3 sequence reads: CASSLVAGTNTGELFF. CDR3 nucleotides: TGCGCCAGCAGCTTGGTGGCAGGGACGAACACCGGGGAGCTGTTTTTT.

The genes are TRBV9 and TRBJ2-2; D unresolved. Germline CDR1 is SGDLS and CDR2 is YYNGEE. The CDR3 contains 14 residues. The V gene lost 0 bases and the J gene lost 4 bases, with 7 bases spanning the gap. CDR3 in DNA: TGTGCCAGCAGCGTAGGCGATATCACCGGGGAGCTGTTTTTT. The encoded protein is CASSVGDITGELFF.

This sequence joins TRBV23-1 and TRBJ2-5; perhaps TRBD1 as D (5 bases). TRBV23-1 is given ORF status, its function remaining uncertain. The length of the CDR3 is 13 residues. V was cut by 6 bases and J by 7 bases, with 15 bases left in between. The CDR3 DNA is TGCGCCAGCAGCCAGGGATGGGAAGGGACCCAGTACTTC. Translating it yields CASSQGWEGTQYF.

The chain recombines TRBV7-9 with TRBJ1-1; 8 bases fit TRBD1. V shed 2 bases and J 0 bases; nucleotides not matched to a gene: 5. Germline assignment: CDR1 SEHNR and CDR2 FQNEAQ (reference sequence). The CDR3 covers 16 residues. The CDR3 nucleotides are TGTGCCAGCAGCTTACCCGGACAGGGAATGAACACTGAAGCTTTCTTT. Its translation is CASSLPGQGMNTEAFF.

The chain links TRBV4-1 to TRBJ1-2; the D is unclear. Germline assignment: CDR1 MGHRA and CDR2 YSYEKL. Trimming left V 0 bases short and J 3 bases short, with 11 bases between. The CDR3 contains 15 residues. The CDR3 nucleotides are TGCGCCAGCAGCCAAGAATCTGGCATTTACTATGGCTACACCTTC. Encoded protein: CASSQESGIYYGYTF.

This clone is a singleton in its sample. This chain's CDR3 is CASSQRVTSDTDTQYF. CDR3 nucleotides: TGTGCCAGCAGCCAAAGGGTGACTAGCGACACAGATACGCAGTATTTT. The V and J genes are TRBV4-2 and TRBJ2-3, with TRBD2 matching over 8 bases. This CDR3 is built from 16 residues. Losses at the gene ends were 2 bases for V and 2 bases for J; bases not matched to a gene: 6. In germline, CDR1 is LGHNA, CDR2 YNFKEQ.

The rearrangement links TRBV3-1 (or the pseudogene TRBV3-2) to TRBJ2-1; D gene unclear. Trimming cost V 4 bases and J 3 bases, with 4 bases left between them. The length of the CDR3 is 12 residues. The germline gives CDR1 LGHDT, CDR2 YNNKEL (reference sequence). CDR3: CASSRLYNEQFF. CDR3 nucleotides: TGTGCCAGCAGCCGACTCTACAATGAGCAGTTCTTC.

The V and J genes are TRBV2 and TRBJ2-1, with 10 bases aligning to TRBD2. V was clipped by 2 bases and J by 5 bases; unmatched bases: 3. Germline V gene lookup returns CDR1 SNHLY and CDR2 FYNNEI. CDR3 length: 15 residues. The CDR3 DNA follows: TGTGCCAGCAGTGAACTAGCGGGAGACCACAATGAGCAGTTCTTC. Translating gives CASSELAGDHNEQFF.

This clone appeared a few times. The chain links TRBV10-2 to TRBJ2-7; weak D call: TRBD2 (6 bases). This CDR3 is built from 10 residues. V dropped 8 bases and J dropped 7 bases, with 9 bases sitting between them. Germline loops: CDR1 WSHSY, CDR2 SAAADI. The DNA of the CDR3 is TGCGCCAGCTTAGGAGGGGAGCAGTACTTC. It encodes CASLGGEQYF.

The chain couples TRBV4-1 to TRBJ2-5; 9 bases fit TRBD2. CDR3 length equals 16 residues. Germline CDR1 reads MGHRA; CDR2 reads YSYEKL. V lost 0 bases to trimming and J lost 5 bases; unmatched junction nucleotides: 7. CDR3 region: CASSQDTREGWETQYF. The DNA for the CDR3 is TGCGCCAGCAGCCAAGATACGCGGGAGGGATGGGAGACCCAGTACTTC.

Notes on this clone: This sample includes further DNA sequences coding for the same CDR3. The rearrangement uses TRBV28 and TRBJ1-5; a weak D match, TRBD1 (5 bases). Deletions cut 1 base from V and 4 bases from J, with 8 bases between. There are 14 residues in the CDR3. Germline lookup yields CDR1 MDHEN and CDR2 SYDVKM. CDR3 in DNA: TGTGCCAGCAGTTTATCGGGGGTTAATCAGCCCCAGCATTTT. As protein: CASSLSGVNQPQHF.

This rearrangement joins TRBV3-1 (or the pseudogene TRBV3-2) to TRBJ1-3; D ambiguous. V was pared by 4 bases and J by 4 bases, with 8 bases between. The CDR3 is 13 amino acids. CDR1 LGHDT and CDR2 YNNKEL come from the germline V gene (reference sequence). CDR3 in amino acids: CASSLGEGNTIYF. In DNA form, the CDR3 reads TGTGCCAGCAGCCTGGGAGAAGGAAACACCATATATTTT.

The chain couples TRBV2 to TRBJ1-4; weak D call: TRBD1 (6 bases). This CDR3 region has 15 residues. V was shortened by 4 bases and J by 0 bases, with 9 bases between the two germline ends. Germline V CDR1 and CDR2: SNHLY, FYNNEI. CDR3 in DNA: TGTGCCAGCAGTGCACAGGGAGCAACTAATGAAAAACTGTTTTTT. Amino acid sequence: CASSAQGATNEKLFF.

This clone was recorded a few times. The chain carries TRBV29-1 and TRBJ1-1; D not certain. The V and J ends lost 4 bases and 6 bases respectively, with 15 bases between them. There are 13 residues in the CDR3. CDR1 is SQVTM and CDR2 is ANQGSEA in the germline V gene. CDR3 residues: CSVVVSGWAEAFF. The DNA for the CDR3 is TGCAGCGTTGTCGTGTCAGGTTGGGCTGAAGCTTTCTTT.

This clone occurred once. The chain recombines TRBV28 with TRBJ1-2; TRBD1 agrees at 9 bases. The CDR3 is 13 residues long. The V gene's germline CDR1 is MDHEN and CDR2 SYDVKM. V lost 10 bases and J lost 4; bases outside the gene matches: 7. This CDR3 reads CAILQGAPYGYTF. CDR3 nucleotides: TGTGCCATTTTACAGGGGGCACCCTATGGCTACACCTTC.

The chain links TRBV6-1 to TRBJ1-3; possibly TRBD1 for D (5 bases). The CDR3 spans 15 residues. Trimming took off 1 base at V and 2 bases at J, with 9 bases between the two ends. Germline CDR1 and CDR2: MNHNS and SASEGT. Here the CDR3 reads CASSEVPGTGNTIYF. Written as DNA, the CDR3 is TGTGCCAGCAGTGAAGTTCCAGGGACTGGAAACACCATATATTTT.

This chain uses TRBV15 with TRBJ1-6, with D unresolved. Looked up from germline, CDR1 is LNHNV and CDR2 is YYDKDF (reference sequence). The germline V and J ends were trimmed by 3 bases and 6 bases, with 15 bases remaining between them. The CDR3 loop spans 16 amino acids. For the CDR3, the DNA is TGTGCCACCAGCAGGGGCTTTGGGGAGGCTAATTCACCCCTCCACTTT. Translation: CATSRGFGEANSPLHF.

V gene TRBV12-3 or TRBV12-4 combines with J gene TRBJ2-3; D call uncertain. Trimming stripped 7 bases from V and 2 bases from J, with 10 bases between. The CDR3 runs 13 residues. The CDR3 DNA is TGTGCCAGCAAGGTACAGCTCACAGATACGCAGTATTTT. It is translated as CASKVQLTDTQYF.

J is TRBJ2-7 and V is TRBV6-4, with D possibly TRBD1 on 5 matching bases. V shed 5 bases and J shed 3 bases, with 17 bases lying between them. This CDR3 region has 15 residues. Per germline, CDR1 MRHNA and CDR2 SNTAGT. CDR3: CASSSSQLRVYEQYF. In DNA form, the CDR3 reads TGTGCCAGCAGTTCCAGTCAACTCAGGGTCTACGAGCAGTACTTC.

V gene TRBV19 combines with J gene TRBJ1-2; possibly TRBD1 for D (6 bases). This CDR3 contains 14 residues. The V and J ends lost 6 bases and 6 bases respectively, with 17 bases between them. From germline, CDR1 is LNHDA and CDR2 SQIVND (reference sequence). The CDR3 sequence: CASRGRGEGNGYTF. CDR3 bases: TGTGCCAGTAGGGGCAGGGGCGAGGGGAATGGCTACACCTTC.

The chain uses TRBV5-1 and TRBJ1-1; a possible D gene is TRBD1 (5 bases). The V end lost 1 base, the J end lost 3 bases, and 10 bases lay between the germline ends. Germline CDR1 is SGHRS and CDR2 is YFSETQ. CDR3 length: 14 amino acids. The CDR3 nucleotides read TGCGCCAGCAGCTTGCGGTGGGGGGACACTGAAGCTTTCTTT. It encodes CASSLRWGDTEAFF. The whole variable domain, filled in from reference TRBV5-1 and TRBJ1-1, reads KAGVTQTPRYLIKTRGQQVTLSCSPISGHRSVSWYQQTPGQGLQFLFEYFSETQRNKGNFPGRFSGRQFSNSRSEMNVSTLELGDSALYLCASSLRWGDTEAFFGQGTRLTVV.

J is TRBJ2-3 and V is TRBV6-6; a possible D gene is TRBD1 (5 bases). The CDR3 is made up of 16 amino acids. V was trimmed by 6 bases and J by 0 bases, leaving 16 bases between them. Germline CDR1 reads MNHNY; CDR2 reads SVGAGI (reference sequence). In DNA, the CDR3 is TGTGCCAGCAGATCGACAGCAGCCTCTAGCACAGATACGCAGTATTTT. Translated: CASRSTAASSTDTQYF.

CDR3 amino acids: CASSPRVRGNEKLFF. The CDR3 nucleotides read TGTGCCAGTAGCCCCAGGGTGCGGGGTAATGAAAAACTGTTTTTT. The chain is built from TRBV19 and TRBJ1-4, with D possibly being TRBD1 (5 bases). The CDR3 length is 15 residues. V was pared by 6 bases and J by 4 bases, with 15 bases between. Looked up from germline, CDR1 is LNHDA and CDR2 is SQIVND (reference sequence).

This chain joins TRBV19 and TRBJ1-4; no clear D gene. The V and J ends lost 0 bases and 3 bases respectively, with 14 bases between them. Germline values: CDR1 LNHDA, CDR2 SQIVND (reference sequence). The CDR3 contains 17 residues. In nucleotides, the CDR3 is TGTGCCAGTAGTATAGACGGTTTTGGGAGCTCTAATGAAAAACTGTTTTTT. This translates into CASSIDGFGSSNEKLFF.

This clone was detected only a few times. The chain is built from TRBV5-1 and TRBJ1-2; D is undetermined. Germline V CDR1 and CDR2: SGHRS, YFSETQ. Deletions cut 0 bases from V and 3 bases from J, with 6 bases between. The CDR3 runs 13 residues. The DNA for the CDR3 is TGCGCCAGCAGCTTGGCCACAGACTATGGCTACACCTTC. Protein product: CASSLATDYGYTF. Full variable domain (missing parts from reference TRBV5-1 and TRBJ1-2): KAGVTQTPRYLIKTRGQQVTLSCSPISGHRSVSWYQQTPGQGLQFLFEYFSETQRNKGNFPGRFSGRQFSNSRSEMNVSTLELGDSALYLCASSLATDYGYTFGSGTRLTVV.